Described below is a single TCR beta chain sequence and its context. Its antigen is currently unknown. This CDR3 contains 16 residues. V dropped 0 bases and J dropped 5; count of bases not matched to a gene: 9. CDR1 and CDR2 (germline): WSHSY, SAAADI. This sample is drawn from a study of cytomegalovirus exposure and HLA in healthy donors. Whole-study context: A prior analysis found 100 million to 140 million unique TCR beta sequences from about 179 million T cells. Overall study findings and caveats: Accurate prediction of HLA-A and HLA-B alleles (for most subjects) was reportedly achieved from TCR beta sequences. Sequence variants that were highly shared formed a cluster that was likely a sequencing artifact.

Both 60 Vbeta primers and 13 Jbeta primers went into the PCR. Clones were read by immunoSEQ multiplex PCR, and TCRdb kept only the in-frame ones, dropping some. The data hold some 110,000 clones, with about two thirds observed a single time. The V and J genes are TRBV10-2 and TRBJ2-5, with 7 bases aligning to TRBD2. Sequenced material: PBMCs. This TCR was sampled from a boy aged 5 to 17 in good health and CMV-seronegative. The CDR3 nucleotides are TGCGCCAGCAGTGAGTCGAAGCTCGGGAGGAGGGAGACCCAGTACTTC. Translation gives CASSESKLGRRETQYF.